The present T cell receptor beta chain was sequenced within a study of tumor-infiltrating lymphocytes in primary liver carcinoma. About the study: Staging of the tumors gave T1-T3 N0M0, with widths of 4.2 to 10 cm. Samples returned roughly 3.5 to 7.13 million productive TCRbeta reads, a yield that was similar across tissue types.

This clonotype was picked up one time. Its antigen is still unknown. An end of the junction does not agree with germline; a read error may underlie this. Germline CDR1 reads LGHNA; CDR2 reads YSLEER. This CDR3 has 18 amino acids. The template, around 540 ng total RNA, yielded TCR beta cDNA made with a constant-region primer. Sequencing libraries for TCR beta derived from three nested multiplex PCR rounds that used slightly modified ARM-PCR. The two initial PCR rounds, nine to eleven cycles each, used TRBV1-TRBV30 forward and C-beta reverse primers. TCRdb re-analysed the multiplex PCR reads in MiXCR, keeping a single row per CDR3 protein. The data show about 22,000 distinct CDR3 sequences, 75% to 85% seen once. Whole-study findings and limits: Tumors significantly exceeded blood in top-250-clone fraction (p = 0.039).

Taking about 19-31 mg of unsorted bulk tissue, the authors co-extracted RNA and DNA. Over 80% viable tumor cells were present in every tumor sample. The chain is built from TRBV4-3 and TRBJ2-7; 7 bases fit TRBD2. The sequencing sample was made of liver tumor tissue from sampling region 2. Subset of the sample: tumor region T2, inferior pole. This receptor was taken from a woman aged 30 to 39 with primary liver carcinoma and hepatitis B virus infection. The CDR3 bases are TGCGCCAGCAGCCAAGCAGTGACGGGGGGTCACATTAGCTACGAGCAGTTTTTC. Amino acids: CASSQAVTGGHISYEQFF.